A selection of T cell receptor beta chains follows, all from one sample in a study of cytomegalovirus exposure and HLA in healthy donors. Assay used: immunoSEQ multiplex PCR; TCRdb lists only in-frame clones, some missing. The sample records tens of thousands of clones, roughly 86% being singletons. The sequenced sample was PBMCs. All receptors derive from a man younger than 40 in good health and CMV-seropositive. Both conserved end residues are part of each CDR3. A D gene is named only where the DNA matches it firmly. Clone sizes are given selectively: once, few, many, or a class where the clone is expanded.

v_call	j_call	d_call	clone_size	cdr3_aa	cdr3_nt
TRBV29-1	TRBJ1-2	.	.	CSIDWEGGGLGYTF	TGCAGCATTGATTGGGAAGGGGGGGGTTTAGGCTACACCTTC
TRBV7-9	TRBJ1-1	.	.	CASSPPLLKKNTEAFF	TGTGCCAGCAGCCCGCCCTTACTCAAGAAGAACACTGAAGCTTTCTTT
TRBV18	TRBJ1-2	TRBD1	.	CASSPGTGESF	TGTGCCAGCTCACCAGGAACAGGGGAAAGCTTC
TRBV9	TRBJ1-3	.	.	CASSVGLSGNTIYF	TGTGCCAGCAGCGTCGGACTTTCTGGAAACACCATATATTTT
TRBV28	TRBJ2-7	TRBD2	.	CASSPHPGLGSYEQYF	TGTGCCAGCAGCCCGCATCCGGGACTAGGCTCCTACGAGCAGTACTTC
TRBV7-2	TRBJ1-4	.	.	CASSLGGRPWGEKLFF	TGTGCCAGCAGCTTAGGGGGCAGGCCGTGGGGAGAAAAACTGTTTTTT
TRBV29-1	TRBJ2-4	.	.	CSVAGQGNIQYF	TGCAGCGTTGCCGGGCAGGGAAACATTCAGTACTTC
TRBV15	TRBJ2-5	TRBD2	.	CATSRARTSGAGETQYF	TGTGCCACCAGCAGAGCCCGGACTAGCGGGGCTGGGGAGACCCAGTACTTC
TRBV6-5	TRBJ1-1	.	.	CASSAQGKNTEAFF	TGTGCCAGCAGTGCACAGGGTAAGAACACTGAAGCTTTCTTT
TRBV28	TRBJ1-4	TRBD1	.	CASSPRDRGNEKLFF	TGTGCCAGCAGTCCCCGGGACAGGGGTAATGAAAAACTGTTTTTT
TRBV19	TRBJ2-2	TRBD1	.	CASRPRGGQGTGELFF	TGTGCCAGTAGACCGAGGGGCGGACAGGGCACCGGGGAGCTGTTTTTT
TRBV7-6	TRBJ2-1	.	.	CASSRGQQDNEQFF	TGTGCCAGCAGTCGCGGACAGCAAGACAATGAGCAGTTCTTC
TRBV5-5	TRBJ2-7	.	.	CASSLSKARGGYEQYF	TGTGCCAGCAGCTTGTCTAAGGCCCGTGGCGGCTACGAGCAGTACTTC
TRBV29-1	TRBJ2-3	.	few	CSAQGRAGADTQYF	TGCAGCGCACAGGGTAGGGCGGGCGCAGATACGCAGTATTTT
TRBV19	TRBJ1-5	.	.	CASSGAANQPQHF	TGTGCCAGTAGTGGCGCAGCGAATCAGCCCCAGCATTTT
TRBV5-1	TRBJ1-2	TRBD1	.	CASSPRDSYGYTF	TGCGCCAGCAGCCCCCGGGACAGCTATGGCTACACCTTC
TRBV4-2	TRBJ2-7	TRBD1	.	CASSQDLVQGANEQYF	TGTGCCAGCAGCCAAGATCTTGTACAGGGGGCAAACGAGCAGTACTTC
TRBV27	TRBJ2-7	TRBD1	.	CASSRDRDLYEQYF	TGTGCCAGCAGCCGGGACAGGGACCTCTACGAGCAGTACTTC
TRBV7-9	TRBJ2-3	TRBD1	once	CASSPDRGTDTQYF	TGTGCCAGCAGCCCGGACAGGGGAACAGATACGCAGTATTTT
TRBV29-1	TRBJ1-1	.	.	CSASRGGTDTEAFF	TGCAGCGCTTCAAGGGGAGGGACTGACACTGAAGCTTTCTTT
TRBV5-1	TRBJ2-3	TRBD2	.	CASSLWASGSDTQYF	TGCGCCAGCAGCTTGTGGGCTAGCGGGAGTGATACGCAGTATTTT
TRBV7-9	TRBJ2-3	TRBD2	.	CASSPSSGWGTDTQYF	TGTGCCAGCAGCCCCAGTAGCGGGTGGGGCACAGATACGCAGTATTTT
TRBV6-1	TRBJ1-5	.	.	CASATDYSNQPQHF	TGTGCCAGCGCGACAGATTATAGCAATCAGCCCCAGCATTTT
TRBV28	TRBJ2-7	.	once	CASSTPREPISYEQYF	TGTGCCAGCAGTACCCCGAGAGAACCCATCTCCTACGAGCAGTACTTC
TRBV7-7	TRBJ2-5	.	.	CASSLNAAETQYF	TGTGCTAGCAGCTTAAACGCGGCGGAGACCCAGTACTTC
TRBV6-1	TRBJ2-6	TRBD1	.	CASSATTGAGANVLTF	TGTGCCAGCAGTGCAACAACAGGGGCTGGGGCCAACGTCCTGACTTTC
TRBV18	TRBJ2-6	.	.	CASSTEVLGSGANVLTF	TGTGCCAGCTCAACCGAGGTTCTAGGCTCTGGGGCCAACGTCCTGACTTTC
TRBV5-6	TRBJ2-7	.	.	CASSGDSSTYEQYF	TGTGCCAGCAGCGGGGACTCTAGCACCTACGAGCAGTACTTC
TRBV10-3	TRBJ2-7	TRBD2	.	CAITSGSEHEQYF	TGTGCCATCACTAGCGGGAGTGAACACGAGCAGTACTTC